A selection of T cell receptor beta chains follows, all from one sample in a study of T cell repertoires in cytomegalovirus infection. TCRdb re-derived calls from the reads in MiXCR, one entry per CDR3 protein. The table lists around 540,000 distinct CDR3 sequences, 33% of them singletons, with about a sixth in the top ten. These receptors lack a known antigen. Sequencing was performed on cultured PBMCs, taken from culture after CMV antigen stimulation. The receptors shown here come from a human donor in good health (CMV status not recorded). Some clones in this sample may be carry-over from other donors' samples. The CDR3 runs from the conserved cysteine through the conserved F or W. The D gene is left open where the match is weak. The size of a clone is reported for some rows only, either as once, few or many, or as a class for expanded clones.

TRBD1,NA,TRBV10-3,TRBJ1-5,TGTGCCATCAGTGAGCGGGCAGGGGGCACATCGCCCCAGCATTTT,CAISERAGGTSPQHF
NA,once,TRBV9,TRBJ1-1,TGTGCCAGCAGCGTAACAGGGCTCTCGAACACTGAAGCTTTCTTT,CASSVTGLSNTEAFF
TRBD2,many,TRBV7-2,TRBJ2-5,TGTGCCAGCAGCTCCGGGACTAGCAACTGGGAGACCCAGTACTTC,CASSSGTSNWETQYF
NA,NA,TRBV20-1,TRBJ2-1,TGCAGTGCTAACACTGACAGATTTAGCTCCTACAATGAGCAGTTCTTC,CSANTDRFSSYNEQFF
NA,NA,TRBV6-4,TRBJ2-1,TGTGCCAGCAGCCCCCGTGGGGGGCAGGATTACCACGAGCAGTTCTTC,CASSPRGGQDYHEQFF
TRBD2,few,TRBV7-2,TRBJ2-7,TGTGCCAGCAGCTCCAGATCTAGCGGGAGTTCCTACGAGCAGTACTTC,CASSSRSSGSSYEQYF
TRBD1,NA,TRBV7-8,TRBJ1-2,TGTGCCAGCAGCAAAGATCCTACAGGGGGCAACTATGGCTACACCTTC,CASSKDPTGGNYGYTF
NA,few,TRBV6-5,TRBJ1-2,TGTGCCAGCAGTTACTCGATCGGGCAGGGATATGGCTACACCTTC,CASSYSIGQGYGYTF
NA,NA,TRBV15,TRBJ1-5,TGTGCCACCACCTCTGGCAGGGCGGAACAGCCCCAGCATTTT,CATTSGRAEQPQHF
NA,NA,TRBV2,TRBJ2-1,TGTGCCAGCAGTGACCCTAGGAGTGAGCAGTTCTTC,CASSDPRSEQFF
NA,many,TRBV7-2,TRBJ2-3,TGTGCCAGCAGCCCCGGGGTCGGGACCGTTCGGGATACGCAGTATTTT,CASSPGVGTVRDTQYF
TRBD2,few,TRBV7-2,TRBJ2-3,TGTGCCAGCAGCTTATATACTAGCGGCACAGATACGCAGTATTTT,CASSLYTSGTDTQYF
NA,NA,TRBV12-3/TRBV12-4,TRBJ2-7,TGTGCCAGCAGGAGAGACAGCCTCTCCTACGAGCAGTACTTC,CASRRDSLSYEQYF
TRBD2,few,TRBV24-1,TRBJ2-1,TGTGCCACCAGTGACCTGGGACTAGCGGGAGTTGTTGAGCAGTTCTTC,CATSDLGLAGVVEQFF
TRBD1,NA,TRBV27,TRBJ2-1,TGTGCCAGCAGGAGGGGACAGGGGGCTGATGAGCAGTTCTTC,CASRRGQGADEQFF
NA,many,TRBV7-2,TRBJ2-5,TGTGCCAGCAGCTTAGCTTTAGGGGAAGAGACCCAGTACTTC,CASSLALGEETQYF
NA,NA,TRBV27,TRBJ2-7,TGTGCCAGCAGTTTAAATGGGGTTGCTTCCTACGAGCAGTACTTC,CASSLNGVASYEQYF
NA,NA,TRBV5-4,TRBJ2-5,TGTGCCAGCAGCTTCGAGCTTTCAAAAGAGACCCAGTACTTC,CASSFELSKETQYF
TRBD1,NA,TRBV7-2,TRBJ1-2,TGTGCCAGCAGCTTAGCAGGGGGCAACTATGGCTACACCTTC,CASSLAGGNYGYTF
NA,NA,TRBV27,TRBJ2-1,TGTGCCAGCAGTCCCCGATGGCAAACTCTTACGGGCTCCTACAATGAGCAGTTCTTC,CASSPRWQTLTGSYNEQFF
TRBD1,many,TRBV7-2,TRBJ1-5,TGTGCCAGCAGCTTGGGGGTCGACAGGGGGCGAAGTTTCTATCAGCCCCAGCATTTT,CASSLGVDRGRSFYQPQHF
NA,NA,TRBV28,TRBJ2-2,TGTGCCAGCCAATCAACGAACACCGGGGAGCTGTTTTTT,CASQSTNTGELFF
TRBD1,once,TRBV6-2/TRBV6-3,TRBJ2-7,TGTGCCAGCAGGACCTCCCGACAGGGGGGTTCCTACGAGCAGTACTTC,CASRTSRQGGSYEQYF
NA,few,TRBV6-1,TRBJ2-2,TGTGCCAGCAGTGGAGCCATACCGGGGAACGCCGGGGAGCTGTTTTTT,CASSGAIPGNAGELFF
NA,few,TRBV7-2,TRBJ2-7,TGTGCCAGCAGCTTCCGCGGGGACACCTACGAGCAGTACTTC,CASSFRGDTYEQYF
TRBD1,many,TRBV7-8,TRBJ2-2,TGTGCCAGCAGCTTCTCCGGGACAGGGGGCGGGGAGCTGTTTTTT,CASSFSGTGGGELFF